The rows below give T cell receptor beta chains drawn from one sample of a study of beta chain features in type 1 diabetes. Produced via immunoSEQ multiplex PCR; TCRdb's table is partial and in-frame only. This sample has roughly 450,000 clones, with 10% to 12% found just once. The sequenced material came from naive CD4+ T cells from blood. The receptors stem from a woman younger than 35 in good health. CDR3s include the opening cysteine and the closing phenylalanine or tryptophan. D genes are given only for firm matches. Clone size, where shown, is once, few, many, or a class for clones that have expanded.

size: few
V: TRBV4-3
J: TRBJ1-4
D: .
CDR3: CASSQGPNREEKLFF
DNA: TGCGCCAGCAGCCAAGGACCGAACCGGGAGGAAAAACTGTTTTTT

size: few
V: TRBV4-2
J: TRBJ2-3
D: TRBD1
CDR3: CASSLGGQGPDTQYF
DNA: TGTGCCAGCAGCCTTGGGGGACAGGGGCCAGATACGCAGTATTTT

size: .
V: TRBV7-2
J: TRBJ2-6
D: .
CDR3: CASSYGVRSGANVLTF
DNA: TGTGCCAGCAGCTATGGTGTCCGCTCTGGGGCCAACGTCCTGACTTTC

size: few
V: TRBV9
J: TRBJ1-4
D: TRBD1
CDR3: CASSAGQGFQSANEKLFF
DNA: TGTGCCAGCAGCGCGGGACAGGGATTTCAGTCAGCTAATGAAAAACTGTTTTTT

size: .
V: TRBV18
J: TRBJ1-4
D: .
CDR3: CASSPRREDEKLFF
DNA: TGTGCCAGCTCACCGAGGAGGGAAGATGAAAAACTGTTTTTT

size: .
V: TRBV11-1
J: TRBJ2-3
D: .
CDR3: CASSFSQGTDTQYF
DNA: TGTGCCAGCAGCTTTTCCCAAGGCACAGATACGCAGTATTTT

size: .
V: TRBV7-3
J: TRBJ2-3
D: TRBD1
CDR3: CASSTTGVRTDTQYF
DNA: TGTGCCAGCAGCACGACAGGGGTGCGCACAGATACGCAGTATTTT

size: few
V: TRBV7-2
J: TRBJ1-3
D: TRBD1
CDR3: CASSPRTGVDTIYF
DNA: TGTGCCAGCAGCCCCAGGACAGGGGTGGACACCATATATTTT

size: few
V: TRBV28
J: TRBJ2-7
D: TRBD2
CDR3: CASSFIPLAGALYEQYF
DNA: TGTGCCAGCAGTTTTATCCCTCTAGCGGGAGCCCTCTACGAGCAGTACTTC

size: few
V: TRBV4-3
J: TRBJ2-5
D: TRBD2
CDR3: CASSQGLAGGLGTQYF
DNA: TGCGCCAGCAGCCAAGGACTAGCGGGAGGTTTAGGGACCCAGTACTTC

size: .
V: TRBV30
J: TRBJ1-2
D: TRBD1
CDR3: CAWSLDRGNYGYTF
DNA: TGTGCCTGGAGTTTGGACAGGGGGAACTATGGCTACACCTTC

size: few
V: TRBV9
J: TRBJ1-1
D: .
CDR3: CASGRNRDLTEAFF
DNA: TGTGCCAGCGGACGAAACAGGGATCTCACTGAAGCTTTCTTT

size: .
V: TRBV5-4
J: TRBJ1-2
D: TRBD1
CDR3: CASSSPGGGNGYTF
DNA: TGTGCCAGCAGCTCACCAGGGGGCGGCAATGGCTACACCTTC

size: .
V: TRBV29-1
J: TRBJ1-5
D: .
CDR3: CSVRWQANQPQHF
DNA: TGCAGCGTTCGATGGCAGGCGAATCAGCCCCAGCATTTT

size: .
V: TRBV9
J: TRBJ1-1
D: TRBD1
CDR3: CASSATTGPELEAFF
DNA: TGTGCCAGCAGCGCCACGACAGGGCCCGAGCTTGAAGCTTTCTTT

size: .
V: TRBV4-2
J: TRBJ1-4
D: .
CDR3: CASSQPGRPNEKLFF
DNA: TGTGCCAGCAGCCAGCCGGGACGCCCGAATGAAAAACTGTTTTTT

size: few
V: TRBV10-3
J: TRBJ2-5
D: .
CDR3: CAISESLWGETQYF
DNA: TGTGCCATCAGTGAGTCGTTGTGGGGAGAGACCCAGTACTTC

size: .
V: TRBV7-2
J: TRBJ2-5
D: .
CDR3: CASSPVWAGETQYF
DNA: TGTGCCAGCAGCCCGGTTTGGGCGGGAGAGACCCAGTACTTC

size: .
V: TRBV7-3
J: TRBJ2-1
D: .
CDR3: CASSQTSGPSGNEQFF
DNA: TGTGCCAGCAGCCAGACGTCGGGTCCCTCGGGCAATGAGCAGTTCTTC

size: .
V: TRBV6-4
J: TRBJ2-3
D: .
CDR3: CASSAREGDTQYF
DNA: TGTGCCAGCAGTGCCCGCGAGGGGGATACGCAGTATTTT

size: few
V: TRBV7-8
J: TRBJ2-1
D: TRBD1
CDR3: CASSLKGGSEQFF
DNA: TGTGCCAGCAGCTTAAAAGGGGGCAGTGAGCAGTTCTTC

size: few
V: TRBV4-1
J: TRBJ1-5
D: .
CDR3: CASSQVGVGNQPQHF
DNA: TGCGCCAGCAGCCAAGTCGGGGTTGGAAATCAGCCCCAGCATTTT

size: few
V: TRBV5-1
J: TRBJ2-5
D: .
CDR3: CASSLEWEKETQYF
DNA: TGCGCCAGCAGCTTGGAATGGGAAAAAGAGACCCAGTACTTC

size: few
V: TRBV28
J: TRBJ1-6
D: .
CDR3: CASSFRASPLHF
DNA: TGTGCCAGCAGTTTCAGGGCTTCACCCCTCCACTTT

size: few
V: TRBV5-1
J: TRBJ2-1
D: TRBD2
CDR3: CASSLGVLAGAEEQFF
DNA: TGCGCCAGCAGCTTGGGAGTACTAGCGGGAGCCGAAGAGCAGTTCTTC

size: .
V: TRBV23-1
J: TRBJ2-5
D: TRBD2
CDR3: CASSQLLPGGETQYF
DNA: TGCGCCAGCAGTCAACTCCTTCCGGGAGGGGAGACCCAGTACTTC

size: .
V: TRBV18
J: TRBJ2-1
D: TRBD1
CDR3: CASSRGQGASYNEQFF
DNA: TGTGCCAGCTCGCGGGGACAGGGGGCATCCTACAATGAGCAGTTCTTC

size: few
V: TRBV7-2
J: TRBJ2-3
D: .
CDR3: CASSPAIDTQYF
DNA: TGTGCCAGCAGCCCGGCGATAGATACGCAGTATTTT

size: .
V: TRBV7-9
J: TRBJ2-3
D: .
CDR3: CASTVAGTLLDTQYF
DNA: TGTGCCAGCACCGTGGCCGGGACGCTGCTCGATACGCAGTATTTT

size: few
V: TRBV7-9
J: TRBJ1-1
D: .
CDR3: CASSLSHGTEAFF
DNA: TGTGCCAGCAGCTTAAGCCATGGCACTGAAGCTTTCTTT

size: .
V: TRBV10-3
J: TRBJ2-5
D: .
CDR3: CAISEQGRETQYF
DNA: TGTGCCATCAGTGAGCAGGGGAGGGAGACCCAGTACTTC

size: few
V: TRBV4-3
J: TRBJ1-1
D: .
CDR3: CASSRAVHTEAFF
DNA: TGCGCCAGCAGCCGGGCGGTTCACACTGAAGCTTTCTTT

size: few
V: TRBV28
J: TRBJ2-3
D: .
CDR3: CASSSPPRAVTDTQYF
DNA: TGTGCCAGCAGTTCCCCTCCGAGGGCAGTCACAGATACGCAGTATTTT

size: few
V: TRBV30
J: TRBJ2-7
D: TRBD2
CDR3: CAWSVRYSGSYEQYF
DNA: TGTGCCTGGAGTGTACGGTATAGCGGGAGCTACGAGCAGTACTTC

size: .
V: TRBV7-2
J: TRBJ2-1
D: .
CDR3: CASSLAWTSYNEQFF
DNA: TGTGCCAGCAGCTTAGCCTGGACCAGCTACAATGAGCAGTTCTTC

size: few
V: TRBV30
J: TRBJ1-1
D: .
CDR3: CAWSVQGNTEAFF
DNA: TGTGCCTGGAGTGTACAGGGGAACACTGAAGCTTTCTTT

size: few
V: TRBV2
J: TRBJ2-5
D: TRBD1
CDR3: CASRRTGGGETQYF
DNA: TGTGCCAGCAGGCGGACAGGGGGAGGAGAGACCCAGTACTTC

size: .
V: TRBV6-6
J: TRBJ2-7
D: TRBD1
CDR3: CASSYPGQGSLEQYF
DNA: TGTGCCAGCAGTTACCCGGGACAGGGGTCCCTGGAGCAGTACTTC

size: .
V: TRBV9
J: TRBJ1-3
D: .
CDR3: CASSVRDYVPYSGNTIYF
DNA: TGTGCCAGCAGCGTCAGGGATTATGTACCCTATTCTGGAAACACCATATATTTT

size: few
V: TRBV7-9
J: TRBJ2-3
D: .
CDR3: CASSLGRASTDTQYF
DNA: TGTGCCAGCAGCTTGGGACGGGCTAGCACAGATACGCAGTATTTT